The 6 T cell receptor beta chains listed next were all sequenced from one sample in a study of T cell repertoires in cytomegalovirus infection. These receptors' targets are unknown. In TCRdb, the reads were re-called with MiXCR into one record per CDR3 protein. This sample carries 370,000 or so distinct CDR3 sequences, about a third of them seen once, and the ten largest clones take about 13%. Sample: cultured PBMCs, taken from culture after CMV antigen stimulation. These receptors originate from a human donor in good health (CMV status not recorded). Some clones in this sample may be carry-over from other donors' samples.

The CDR3 loop reads CASSLDVQSWSGYTF. Here the CDR3 DNA reads TGTGCCAGCAGCTTAGACGTCCAGTCTTGGTCTGGCTACACCTTC. The genes are TRBV7-9 and TRBJ1-2; D is ambiguous. The CDR3 loop spans 15 amino acids. With 1 base removed from V and 7 bases from J, the gap between germline ends came to 16 bases. Germline V gene sequence: CDR1 SEHNR, CDR2 FQNEAQ (reference sequence). The entire variable domain, with the rest obtained from reference TRBV7-9 and TRBJ1-2, is as follows: DTGVSQNPRHKITKRGQNVTFRCDPISEHNRLYWYRQTLGQGPEFLTYFQNEAQLEKSRLLSDRFSAERPKGSFSTLEIQRTEQGDSAMYLCASSLDVQSWSGYTFGSGTRLTVV.

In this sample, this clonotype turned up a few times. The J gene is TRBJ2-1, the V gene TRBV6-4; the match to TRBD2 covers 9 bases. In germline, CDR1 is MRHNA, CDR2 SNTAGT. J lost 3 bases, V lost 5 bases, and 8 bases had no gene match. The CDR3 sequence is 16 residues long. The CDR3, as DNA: TGTGCCAGCAGTAGGTTAGCGGGAGACTACTACAATGAGCAGTTCTTC. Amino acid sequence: CASSRLAGDYYNEQFF.

CDR3 amino acids: CASSPRQGHGYTF. CDR3 nucleotide sequence: TGTGCCAGCAGCCCTAGGCAGGGACATGGCTACACCTTC. V usage is TRBV3-1 and J usage is TRBJ1-2; TRBD1 is a possible D gene (5 bases). The CDR3 has 13 residues. Trimming took off 4 bases at V and 6 bases at J, with 12 bases between the two ends. Germline-derived CDR1 and CDR2 are LGHDT and YNNKEL (reference sequence).

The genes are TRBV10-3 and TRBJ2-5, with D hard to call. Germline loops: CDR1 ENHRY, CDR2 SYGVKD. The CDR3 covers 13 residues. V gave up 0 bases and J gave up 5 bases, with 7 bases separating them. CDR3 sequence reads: CAISESSKETQYF. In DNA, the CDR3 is TGTGCCATCAGTGAGTCTTCTAAGGAGACCCAGTACTTC.

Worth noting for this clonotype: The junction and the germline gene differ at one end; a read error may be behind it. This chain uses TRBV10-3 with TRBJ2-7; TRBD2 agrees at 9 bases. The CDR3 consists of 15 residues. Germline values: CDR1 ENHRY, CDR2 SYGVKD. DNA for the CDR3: TGTGCCATCAGACAGACCGGGACTAGCTCCCACGAGCAGTACTTC. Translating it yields CAIRQTGTSSHEQYF.

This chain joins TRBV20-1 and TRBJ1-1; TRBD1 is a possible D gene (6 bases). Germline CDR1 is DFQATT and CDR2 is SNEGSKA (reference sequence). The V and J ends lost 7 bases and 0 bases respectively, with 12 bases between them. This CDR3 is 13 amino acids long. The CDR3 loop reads CSDLDRMNTEAFF. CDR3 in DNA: TGCAGTGACCTTGACAGGATGAACACTGAAGCTTTCTTT.